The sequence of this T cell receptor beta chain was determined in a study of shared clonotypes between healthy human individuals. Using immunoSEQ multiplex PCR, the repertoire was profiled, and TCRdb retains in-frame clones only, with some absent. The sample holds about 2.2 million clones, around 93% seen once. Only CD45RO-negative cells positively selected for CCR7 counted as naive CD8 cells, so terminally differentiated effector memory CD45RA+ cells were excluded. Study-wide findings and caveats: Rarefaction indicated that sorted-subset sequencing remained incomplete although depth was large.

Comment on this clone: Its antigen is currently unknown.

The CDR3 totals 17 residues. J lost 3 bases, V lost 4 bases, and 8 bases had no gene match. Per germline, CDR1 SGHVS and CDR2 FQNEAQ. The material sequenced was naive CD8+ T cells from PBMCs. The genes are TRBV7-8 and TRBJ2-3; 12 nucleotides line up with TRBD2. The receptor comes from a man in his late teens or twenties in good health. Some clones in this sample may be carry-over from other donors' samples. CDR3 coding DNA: TGTGCCAGCAGCTCCACACTAGCGGGAGGAGAGACAGATACGCAGTATTTT. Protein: CASSSTLAGGETDTQYF. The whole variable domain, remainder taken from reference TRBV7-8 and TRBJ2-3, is GAGVSQSPRYKVAKRGQDVALRCDPISGHVSLFWYQQALGQGPEFLTYFQNEAQLDKSGLPSDRFFAERPEGSVSTLKIQRTQQEDSAVYLCASSSTLAGGETDTQYFGPGTRLTVL.